This T cell receptor beta chain was retrieved from a study of blood T cell repertoires in COVID-19. The trim removed 5 bases at V and 1 base at J, leaving 10 bases unmatched. CDR1 is MGHDK, CDR2 SYGVNS, per germline. The CDR3 is made up of 16 amino acids. Here immunoSEQ multiplex PCR was the method, and the copy in TCRdb shows in-frame clones only, minus some. The sample contains 470,000 or so clones, about 90% of which appear only once. Sequences were obtained from PBMCs or T cells enriched from blood (not recorded which). The TCR comes from a young woman with acute COVID-19. The chain employs TRBV25-1 and TRBJ1-1, with 7 bases fitting TRBD1. This CDR3 is CASSLFDRDENTEAFF. The CDR3 DNA reads TGTGCCAGCAGTCTTTTCGACAGGGACGAGAACACTGAAGCTTTCTTT.